This T cell receptor beta chain was observed in a study of blood T cell repertoires in COVID-19. Overall study: COVID-19 samples, acute and convalescent, were from the United States, Italy and Spain. PBMCs, B-cell-depleted T cells, or T cells were the source of the cDNA or gDNA that made up the material.

Authors' processing steps: Reference gene primer amplification yielded estimated nucleated cell counts. TCRdb's copy holds only in-frame clones and misses some; the assay was immunoSEQ multiplex PCR. The V and J calls and clone size were taken over from that table, and D and trimming were inferred from the DNA. The sample shows a few hundred thousand clones, less than 90% of them seen only once. There are 15 residues in the CDR3. Germline CDR1 and CDR2: SGDLS and YYNGEE. The V and J ends lost 4 bases and 8 bases, in that order; junction bases with no gene match: 14. The receptor comes from a man between 60 and 75 years old who had recovered from COVID-19. The sample was peripheral blood. This chain joins TRBV9 and TRBJ1-2; 7 bases line up with TRBD1. CDR3 sequence: CASSQMTGTLWGYTF. The CDR3 nucleotides are TGTGCCAGCAGCCAGATGACAGGGACCCTCTGGGGCTACACCTTC.